Presented here are 2 T cell receptor beta chains from one specimen sequenced in a study of beta chain features in type 1 diabetes. Their target antigens are unknown. All of the isolated RNA was reverse transcribed, so expressed TCRB transcripts were sequenced. Clones were sequenced by immunoSEQ multiplex PCR, and TCRdb holds only the in-frame ones, with some missing. The sample contains 250,000 to 350,000 clones, 13% to 15% of which appear only once. Study findings and constraints: Shorter TCRB CDR3s, moderately but significantly so, were found in Type 1 diabetes patients in all four CD4+ subsets.

The sample consisted of naive CD4+ T cells from blood. These receptors came from a man aged 30 to 39 with type 1 diabetes.

This clone was seen only a few times. The chain employs TRBV4-2 and TRBJ1-2; TRBD1 is a possible D gene (5 bases). CDR1 is LGHNA, CDR2 YNFKEQ, per germline. The CDR3 sequence is 12 residues long. The V end lost 3 bases, the J end lost 7 bases, and 9 bases lay between the germline ends. Here the CDR3 DNA reads TGTGCCAGCAGCCAGGCAGGGCCTGGCTACACCTTC. The encoded protein is CASSQAGPGYTF.

V is TRBV4-2 and J is TRBJ2-2; 8 nucleotides line up with TRBD2. CDR3 length: 16 amino acids. With V trimmed by 4 bases and J by 1 base, 5 bases remained unmatched. Germline V gene data show CDR1 as LGHNA and CDR2 as YNFKEQ. The CDR3 loop reads CASSPYSGMNTGELFF. The DNA for the CDR3 is TGTGCCAGCAGCCCCTATAGCGGGATGAACACCGGGGAGCTGTTTTTT.